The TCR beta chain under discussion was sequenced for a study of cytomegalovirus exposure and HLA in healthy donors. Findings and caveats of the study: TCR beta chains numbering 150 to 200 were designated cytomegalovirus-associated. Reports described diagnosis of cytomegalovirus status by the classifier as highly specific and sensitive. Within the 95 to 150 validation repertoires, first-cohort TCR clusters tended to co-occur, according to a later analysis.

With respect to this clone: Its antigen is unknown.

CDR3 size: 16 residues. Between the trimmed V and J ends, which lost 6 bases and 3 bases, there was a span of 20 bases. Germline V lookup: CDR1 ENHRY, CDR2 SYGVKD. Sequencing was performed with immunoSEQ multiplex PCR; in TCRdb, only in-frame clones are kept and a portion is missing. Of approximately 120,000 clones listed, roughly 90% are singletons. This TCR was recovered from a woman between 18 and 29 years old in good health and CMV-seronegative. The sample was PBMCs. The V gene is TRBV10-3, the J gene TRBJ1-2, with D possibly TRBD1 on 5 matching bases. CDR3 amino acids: CAIRGALKGQDYGYTF. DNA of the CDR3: TGTGCCATCAGAGGGGCACTCAAGGGGCAGGACTATGGCTACACCTTC.